Shown below are 19 T cell receptor beta chains from a single sample sequenced in a study of T cell responses to AZD1222 COVID-19 vaccine. The assay was immunoSEQ multiplex PCR, and TCRdb's table has in-frame clones only and misses some. The sample carries tens of thousands of clones, roughly nine tenths recorded once. Sequences were derived from peripheral blood, sampled on day 0 of AZD1222 vaccination. The receptors stem from an adult in good health.

V is TRBV2 and J is TRBJ1-2, with a tentative D call TRBD1 (5 bases). The CDR3 is made up of 15 amino acids. Per the germline V gene, CDR1 is SNHLY and CDR2 is FYNNEI. Trimming pared 3 bases from V and 0 bases from J, leaving 11 bases between. The CDR3 is CASSETAFPNYGYTF. The CDR3 coding sequence is TGTGCCAGCAGTGAGACAGCTTTTCCTAACTATGGCTACACCTTC.

This sequence joins TRBV5-6 and TRBJ2-1, with 12 positions matching TRBD2. Trimming removed 4 bases from V and 2 bases from J; junction bases left unmatched: 7. Germline CDR1 is SGHDT and CDR2 is YYEEEE. The CDR3 is 17 residues long. The CDR3 reads CASSRPGTSGPYNEQFF. The CDR3 DNA follows: TGTGCCAGCAGCCGACCCGGGACTAGCGGGCCCTACAATGAGCAGTTCTTC. Full variable domain (rest looked up from reference TRBV5-6 and TRBJ2-1): DAGVTQSPTHLIKTRGQQVTLRCSPKSGHDTVSWYQQALGQGPQFIFQYYEEEERQRGNFPDRFSGHQFPNYSSELNVNALLLGDSALYLCASSRPGTSGPYNEQFFGPGTRLTVL.

The chain carries TRBV2 and TRBJ1-2; 8 bases fit TRBD1. J gave up 5 bases and V 6 bases, and 11 bases lay outside the gene matches. CDR1 is SNHLY and CDR2 is FYNNEI in the germline V gene. This CDR3 is built from 15 residues. CDR3 in DNA: TGTGCCAGCAGGGACTCAGGGGGCGCCGTGTATGGCTACACCTTC. Translating it yields CASRDSGGAVYGYTF.

The CDR3 DNA reads as TGTGCCAGCAGCCACGCACAGGGGAAAGGACCCTACGAGCAGTACTTC. It specifies CASSHAQGKGPYEQYF. The chain uses TRBV3-1 (or the pseudogene TRBV3-2) and TRBJ2-7, with 7 bases that match TRBD1. Germline V gene sequence: CDR1 LGHDT, CDR2 YNNKEL (reference sequence). This CDR3 is 16 amino acids long. Trimming took 3 bases from V and 2 from J; bases not matched to a gene: 10.

The genes are TRBV10-1 and TRBJ2-2; TRBD1 is a possible D gene (6 bases). The CDR3 spans 17 residues. Trimming took off 3 bases at V and 4 bases at J, with 18 bases between the two ends. Germline V gives CDR1 WNHNN, CDR2 SYGVQD (reference sequence). The CDR3 region has the DNA TGCGCCAGCAGTGAATTTGGGACACCTCGAAGCACCGGGGAGCTGTTTTTT. Protein sequence: CASSEFGTPRSTGELFF.

The V gene is TRBV19, the J gene TRBJ1-2, with TRBD1 identical over 8 bases. CDR3 length: 13 residues. Germline V gives CDR1 LNHDA, CDR2 SQIVND (reference sequence). The J segment lost 7 bases and the V segment lost 7 bases, leaving 8 bases of the junction unmatched. The CDR3 DNA follows: TGTGCCAGTAATGAGCAGGGGGCGGGTGGCTACACCTTC. Translated: CASNEQGAGGYTF.

The table lists this clone with a count of one. The V gene is TRBV27, the J gene TRBJ1-5, with D possibly matching TRBD1 (5 bases). Germline assignment: CDR1 MNHEY and CDR2 SMNVEV (reference sequence). V lost 3 bases, J lost 2 bases, and 8 bases lay in between. The CDR3 has 14 residues. The CDR3 DNA sequence: TGTGCCAGCAGTTTTACAGGTGGCAATCAGCCCCAGCATTTT. This sequence encodes CASSFTGGNQPQHF.

CDR3 bases: TGTGCCAGCAGCTCCTCCACAGGGGCATACGGCTACACCTTC. It is translated as CASSSSTGAYGYTF. The V gene is TRBV7-9, the J gene TRBJ1-2; 7 positions agree with TRBD1. V lost 4 bases to trimming and J lost 8 bases; unmatched junction nucleotides: 10. The CDR3 sequence is 14 residues long. Per germline, CDR1 SEHNR and CDR2 FQNEAQ (reference sequence).

The chain uses TRBV5-5 and TRBJ2-7, with D hard to call. V shed 1 base and J shed 9 bases, with 11 bases lying between them. CDR1 SGHKS and CDR2 YYEKEE come from the germline V gene (reference sequence). This CDR3 is built from 12 residues. CDR3 nucleotide sequence: TGTGCCAGCAGCTTGACTGCATCGGGGCAGTACTTC. Its translation: CASSLTASGQYF.

V and J are TRBV7-2 and TRBJ2-3; the D gene could be TRBD1 or TRBD2 (5 bases each). V was clipped by 5 bases and J by 3 bases, with 9 bases between them. The CDR3 runs to 13 residues. Germline V gene lookup returns CDR1 SGHTA and CDR2 FQGNSA. The CDR3 sequence is CASSLGPTDTQYF. The DNA of the CDR3 is TGTGCCAGCAGCCTGGGACCAACAGATACGCAGTATTTT.

V and J are TRBV7-2 and TRBJ2-3; D gene ambiguous. CDR3 length: 15 amino acids. V lost 4 bases and J 2 bases, leaving 13 bases between the germline ends. The germline V gene has CDR1 SGHTA and CDR2 FQGNSA. The CDR3 DNA is TGTGCCAGCAGCTCGCAGCCCTTACCCACAGATACGCAGTATTTT. It translates to CASSSQPLPTDTQYF.

The chain carries TRBV6-5 and TRBJ1-5; D is uncertain. The germline V and J ends were trimmed by 10 bases and 2 bases, with 18 bases remaining between them. Germline values: CDR1 MNHEY, CDR2 SVGAGI. The CDR3 is 15 residues long. The CDR3 protein is CATCRAGDGNQPQHF. The CDR3 DNA follows: TGTGCCACCTGCCGAGCCGGGGATGGCAATCAGCCCCAGCATTTT.

The rearrangement uses TRBV6-6 and TRBJ2-7; tentatively, D is TRBD2 (5 bases). The germline CDR1 and CDR2 sequences are MNHNY and SVGAGI (reference sequence). The CDR3 runs to 12 residues. Trimming cost V 6 bases and J 3 bases, with 9 bases left between them. The chain's CDR3 is CASRTNSYEQYF. The CDR3 region has the DNA TGTGCCAGCAGGACTAACAGCTACGAGCAGTACTTC.

The chain combines TRBV18 with TRBJ2-1; 7 bases match TRBD1. Per germline, CDR1 KGHSH and CDR2 LQKENI. The CDR3 runs 18 residues. The V and J ends lost 0 bases and 2 bases, in that order; junction bases with no gene match: 10. The CDR3 spells CASSPPPQGINTYNEQFF. In nucleotides, the CDR3 is TGTGCCAGCTCACCACCTCCACAGGGGATCAATACCTACAATGAGCAGTTCTTC.

DNA for the CDR3: TGCAGCGTTGACGGGGGGGGCCTTCGAGCTAACTATGGCTACACCTTC. It codes for CSVDGGGLRANYGYTF. This chain joins TRBV29-1 and TRBJ1-2, with D maybe TRBD1 (6 bases). Per germline, CDR1 SQVTM and CDR2 ANQGSEA. Trimming shortened V by 3 bases and J by 0 bases, and 17 bases separated the two germline ends. The CDR3 spans 16 residues.

About this clone itself: Other DNA sequences within the sample encode an identical CDR3. The rearrangement joins TRBV9 to TRBJ1-2; D is perhaps TRBD1 (6 bases). The CDR3 totals 13 residues. Per germline, CDR1 SGDLS and CDR2 YYNGEE. Trimming took 3 bases from V and 4 from J, leaving 10 bases between them. CDR3 sequence reads: CASSGTGIYGYTF. CDR3 DNA sequence: TGTGCCAGCAGCGGAACAGGGATCTATGGCTACACCTTC.

This chain uses TRBV7-3 with TRBJ1-1; tentative D call: TRBD1 (5 bases). The V and J ends lost 5 bases and 3 bases respectively, with 10 bases between them. The CDR3 contains 13 residues. Germline CDR1 and CDR2: SGHTA and FQGTGA. CDR3 sequence (DNA): TGTGCCAGCAGCACCCAGGGAGACACTGAAGCTTTCTTT. Translation gives CASSTQGDTEAFF. Combining the CDR3 with reference TRBV7-3 and TRBJ1-1 gives the whole variable domain GAGVSQTPSNKVTEKGKYVELRCDPISGHTALYWYRQSLGQGPEFLIYFQGTGAADDSGLPNDRFFAVRPEGSVSTLKIQRTERGDSAVYLCASSTQGDTEAFFGQGTRLTVV.

The sample holds one count of this clone. The rearrangement links TRBV27 to TRBJ2-2, with a tentative D call TRBD2 (5 bases). This CDR3 contains 13 residues. Germline CDR1 MNHEY, CDR2 SMNVEV (reference sequence). V was pared by 3 bases and J by 7 bases, with 9 bases between. CDR3 bases: TGTGCCAGCAGTTTTCAGCGGAACGGGGAGCTGTTTTTT. It is translated as CASSFQRNGELFF.

The rearrangement links TRBV18 to TRBJ2-2, with D perhaps being TRBD1 or TRBD2 (5 bases each). V shed 0 bases and J shed 4 bases, with 12 bases lying between them. This CDR3 spans 16 amino acids. Germline CDR1 KGHSH, CDR2 LQKENI. Here the CDR3 reads CASSPPEGRVTGELFF. CDR3 in DNA: TGTGCCAGCTCACCACCCGAGGGGCGTGTCACCGGGGAGCTGTTTTTT.